This entry concerns a single T cell receptor beta chain. Its cognate antigen is unknown. PCR involved 60 Vbeta and 13 Jbeta primers. Some clones are missing from TCRdb's copy, which holds only in-frame ones; the method was immunoSEQ multiplex PCR. The top ten clones hold roughly 9.3% of a sample with 97,000 or so clones, about 74% of them seen once. This sample is drawn from a study of cytomegalovirus exposure and HLA in healthy donors. General observations from the study: Data from an earlier analysis indicated that most TCR beta V segments were productive either about 87% or about 30% of the time. It was reported that TCR beta sequences correctly inferred the HLA-A and HLA-B alleles for most subjects. DRB1 had the most TCR associations and HLA-C the fewest, a later analysis found, with rates varying by HLA locus. While the bulk of TCR sequences proved rare, some public TCRs turned up in many donors.

The CDR3 spans 11 residues. V was pared by 3 bases and J by 6 bases, with 8 bases between. In germline, CDR1 is DFQATT, CDR2 SNEGSKA (reference sequence). The V gene is TRBV20-1, the J gene TRBJ1-2; D may be TRBD1 (6 bases). Sequenced material: PBMCs. The TCR sequence derives from a male donor in good health and CMV-seropositive. CDR3 coding DNA: TGCAGTGCTAGTACAGGGAATGGCTACACCTTC. Encoded protein: CSASTGNGYTF.